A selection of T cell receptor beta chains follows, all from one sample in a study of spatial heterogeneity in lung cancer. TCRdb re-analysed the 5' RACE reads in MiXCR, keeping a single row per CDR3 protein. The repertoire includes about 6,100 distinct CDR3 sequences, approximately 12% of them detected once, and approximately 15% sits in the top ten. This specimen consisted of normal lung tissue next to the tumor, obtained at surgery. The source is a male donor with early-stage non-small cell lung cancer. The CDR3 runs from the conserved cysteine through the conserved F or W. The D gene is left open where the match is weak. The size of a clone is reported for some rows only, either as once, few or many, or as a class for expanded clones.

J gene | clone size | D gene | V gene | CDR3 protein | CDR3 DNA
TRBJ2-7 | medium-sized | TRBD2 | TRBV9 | CASSVASGRAYEQYF | TGTGCCAGCAGCGTAGCGAGCGGGAGGGCCTACGAGCAGTACTTC
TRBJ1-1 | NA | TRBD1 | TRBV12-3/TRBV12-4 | CASSLALPGQKNTEAFF | TGTGCCAGCAGTTTAGCACTTCCGGGACAGAAGAACACTGAAGCTTTCTTT
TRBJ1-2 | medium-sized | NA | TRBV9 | CASSVDSSYGYTF | TGTGCCAGCAGCGTCGATTCTTCTTATGGCTACACCTTC
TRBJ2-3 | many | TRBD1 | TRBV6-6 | CASSYRTGYADTQYF | TGTGCCAGCAGTTACAGGACAGGGTATGCAGATACGCAGTATTTT
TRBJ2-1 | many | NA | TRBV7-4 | CASSSGVNNEQFF | TGTGCCAGCAGCTCGGGGGTAAACAATGAGCAGTTCTTC
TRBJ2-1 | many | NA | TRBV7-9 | CASSLDSTGRDEQFF | TGTGCCAGCAGCTTAGATTCGACAGGTCGGGATGAGCAGTTCTTC
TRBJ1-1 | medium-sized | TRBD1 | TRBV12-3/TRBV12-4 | CASSFLQGGAEAFF | TGTGCCAGCAGTTTCTTACAGGGGGGCGCTGAAGCTTTCTTT
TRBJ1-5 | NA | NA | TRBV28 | CASSLLVYEQPQHF | TGTGCCAGCAGTTTACTGGTCTATGAACAGCCCCAGCATTTT
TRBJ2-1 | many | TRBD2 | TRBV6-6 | CASDTSGRQFF | TGTGCCAGCGATACTAGCGGGAGGCAGTTCTTC
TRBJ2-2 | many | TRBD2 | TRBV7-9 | CASSSRLAGAPSNTGELFF | TGTGCCAGCAGCAGTAGACTAGCGGGAGCCCCATCGAACACCGGGGAGCTGTTTTTT
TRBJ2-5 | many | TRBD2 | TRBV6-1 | CASSALGTSGETQYF | TGTGCCAGCAGTGCCCTAGGGACTAGCGGAGAGACCCAGTACTTC
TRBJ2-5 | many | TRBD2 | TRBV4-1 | CASSHFSGRDQDTQYF | TGCGCCAGCAGCCACTTTAGCGGGAGGGACCAAGATACCCAGTACTTC
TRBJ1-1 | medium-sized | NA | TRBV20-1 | CSARSARTNTEAFF | TGCAGTGCTAGAAGTGCTAGAACGAACACTGAAGCTTTCTTT
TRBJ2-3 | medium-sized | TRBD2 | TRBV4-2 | CASSQEAGLAGTDTQYF | TGTGCCAGCAGCCAAGAAGCAGGACTAGCGGGAACAGATACGCAGTATTTT